A selection of T cell receptor beta chains follows, all from one sample in a study of shared clonotypes between healthy human individuals. Libraries were prepared by immunoSEQ multiplex PCR; TCRdb keeps only in-frame clonotypes and omits some of them. The sample carries about 1.5 million clones, approximately 98% recorded once. The sample consisted of naive CD4+ T cells sorted from blood. All receptors derive from a man aged 25-40 years in good health. Both conserved end residues are part of each CDR3. Each record gives: J gene, D gene, clone size, V gene, CDR3 DNA, CDR3 protein. A D gene is named only where the DNA matches it firmly. The listing skips clone size in some rows; elsewhere it reads once, few, many or a size class.

>TRBJ1-1|.|.|TRBV6-5
TGTGCCAGCAGTTACTGGGCAAACACTGAAGCTTTCTTT
CASSYWANTEAFF
>TRBJ2-4|.|.|TRBV4-1
TGCGCCAGCAGCCCTGAGCTAGCGTTACGTTTGGGGGCCAAAAACATTCAGTACTTC
CASSPELALRLGAKNIQYF
>TRBJ1-5|TRBD1|.|TRBV19
TGTGCCAGTACTGAAACAGGGGGTAGCAATCAGCCCCAGCATTTT
CASTETGGSNQPQHF
>TRBJ2-2|TRBD2|.|TRBV19
TGTGCCAGTAGTCCCATCGCAGCGGGAGGGCCCGACGGGGAGCTGTTTTTT
CASSPIAAGGPDGELFF
>TRBJ2-7|TRBD2|.|TRBV10-3
TGTGCCATCGGAGGACTAGCGGGAACCTACGAGCAGTACTTC
CAIGGLAGTYEQYF
>TRBJ2-1|.|.|TRBV18
TGTGCCAGCTCACCACTCGTGTATGAGCAGTTCTTC
CASSPLVYEQFF
>TRBJ2-4|TRBD1|.|TRBV19
TGTGCCAGCCGGGACAGGGGCGAGTATGTTGCCAAAAACATTCAGTACTTC
CASRDRGEYVAKNIQYF
>TRBJ1-2|.|.|TRBV5-1
TGCGCCAGCAGCTTGGGACAGGCTAACTATGGCTACACCTTC
CASSLGQANYGYTF
>TRBJ2-2|.|.|TRBV7-2
TGTGCCAGCAGCTTAGCGGAGGGAGGCCCCGGGGAGCTGTTTTTT
CASSLAEGGPGELFF
>TRBJ2-3|TRBD1|.|TRBV7-9
TGTGCCAGCAGCCCGCCATGGGACAGTGGCACAGATACGCAGTATTTT
CASSPPWDSGTDTQYF
>TRBJ2-7|.|.|TRBV7-9
TGTGCCAGCAGCCCCCCGGGGGCCAACGACTCCTACGAGCAGTACTTC
CASSPPGANDSYEQYF
>TRBJ2-3|.|.|TRBV5-1
TGCGCCAGCAGTCGGCAGGGGAGCACAGATACGCAGTATTTT
CASSRQGSTDTQYF
>TRBJ2-3|TRBD1|.|TRBV5-1
TGCGCCAGCAGGACGGGACAGGGCACAGATACGCAGTATTTT
CASRTGQGTDTQYF
>TRBJ2-7|TRBD2|once|TRBV10-2
TGCGCCAGCAGTAATGGCGCTTCAATAGCGGGAGGCGGGCAGTACTTC
CASSNGASIAGGGQYF
>TRBJ2-7|.|.|TRBV7-3
TGTGCCAGCAGCTTAACCGGGTACGAGCAGTACTTC
CASSLTGYEQYF
>TRBJ2-1|.|.|TRBV10-3
TGTGCCATCAGTGCTCAGGGATACAATGAGCAGTTCTTC
CAISAQGYNEQFF
>TRBJ2-1|.|.|TRBV6-5
TGTGCCAGCAGTTTGTTGGGGAAAGATGAGCAGTTCTTC
CASSLLGKDEQFF
>TRBJ2-3|.|few|TRBV5-1
TGCGCCAGCAGCTTGGTCCCCACAGATACGCAGTATTTT
CASSLVPTDTQYF
>TRBJ2-3|TRBD2|.|TRBV4-3
TGCGCCAGCAGCCAGGGGACTAGCGGGAGTATAGATACGCAGTATTTT
CASSQGTSGSIDTQYF
>TRBJ2-1|.|.|TRBV5-1
TGCGCCAGCAGCTTGGTCTTAGATGAGCAGTTCTTC
CASSLVLDEQFF
>TRBJ2-3|TRBD1|once|TRBV28
TGTGCCAGCAGGACTCTGGGACAGGGAACAGATACGCAGTATTTT
CASRTLGQGTDTQYF